This TCR beta chain was profiled in a study of blood T cell repertoires in COVID-19. Study processing details: By means of reference gene primer amplification, nucleated cell counts were estimated. Produced via immunoSEQ multiplex PCR; TCRdb's table is partial and in-frame only. The V and J calls and clone size were taken over from that table, and D and trimming were inferred from the DNA. The repertoire includes over 350,000 clones, approximately 89% of them detected once, and just over 0.85% sits in the top ten. Participants were aged 18 to 89 years from approximately 23 US areas. Within 2 weeks before study entry, exposed participants met a COVID-19 case. The length of the CDR3 is 14 residues. Germline-derived CDR1 and CDR2 are SGHTA and FQGTGA. V lost 5 bases, J lost 5 bases, and 8 bases stayed unmatched.

The specimen sequenced was PBMCs or T cells enriched from blood (not recorded which). This TCR was recovered from a woman aged 40-49 years who had been exposed to COVID-19. This chain uses TRBV7-3 with TRBJ1-1, with 7 bases matching TRBD1. CDR3 sequence: CASSPQRGQTEAFF. CDR3 coding DNA: TGTGCCAGCAGCCCCCAAAGGGGGCAGACTGAAGCTTTCTTT.